This is a list of T cell receptor beta chains from one sample in a study of blood T cell repertoires in COVID-19. TCRdb's copy holds only in-frame clones and misses some; the assay was immunoSEQ multiplex PCR. The sample carries about half a million clones, about 88% recorded once. Material: PBMCs or T cells enriched from blood (not recorded which). The receptors were sampled from a woman aged 55-75 years who had recovered from COVID-19. Both conserved end residues are part of each CDR3. The D gene is left open where the match is weak. Clone size is not always given. Where it is, it says once, few, many or a class for expanded clones.

J gene: TRBJ2-3
V gene: TRBV5-1
D gene: -
clone size: -
CDR3 protein: CASSLGGDTQYF

J gene: TRBJ2-2
V gene: TRBV5-1
D gene: TRBD2
clone size: -
CDR3 protein: CASSLGTLAGAYTGELFF

J gene: TRBJ1-3
V gene: TRBV5-1
D gene: -
clone size: -
CDR3 protein: CASSLNPGSRNTIYF

J gene: TRBJ2-2
V gene: TRBV7-2
D gene: -
clone size: -
CDR3 protein: CASSTQRGTGELFF

J gene: TRBJ1-1
V gene: TRBV5-1
D gene: -
clone size: many
CDR3 protein: CASSFQAGVLNTEAFF

J gene: TRBJ1-2
V gene: TRBV14
D gene: TRBD1
clone size: -
CDR3 protein: CASSRQGGVYGYTF

J gene: TRBJ2-2
V gene: TRBV6-5
D gene: TRBD1
clone size: -
CDR3 protein: CASRQGPDTGELFF

J gene: TRBJ1-5
V gene: TRBV2
D gene: -
clone size: -
CDR3 protein: CASRWGVSDQPQHF

J gene: TRBJ1-4
V gene: TRBV4-1
D gene: -
clone size: -
CDR3 protein: CASSHTGNEKLFF

J gene: TRBJ2-4
V gene: TRBV24-1
D gene: -
clone size: -
CDR3 protein: CATLQGLDIQYF

J gene: TRBJ1-1
V gene: TRBV18
D gene: -
clone size: once
CDR3 protein: CASSPQGVNTEAFF

J gene: TRBJ1-1
V gene: TRBV11-2
D gene: -
clone size: -
CDR3 protein: CASSYEVAGAGDTEAFF

J gene: TRBJ1-2
V gene: TRBV24-1
D gene: TRBD1
clone size: -
CDR3 protein: CATSELTGNYGYTF

J gene: TRBJ2-1
V gene: TRBV7-2
D gene: -
clone size: -
CDR3 protein: CASSLEESSYNEQFF

J gene: TRBJ1-5
V gene: TRBV25-1
D gene: -
clone size: few
CDR3 protein: CASSTQDGQPQHF

J gene: TRBJ2-7
V gene: TRBV19
D gene: TRBD2
clone size: once
CDR3 protein: CASSHGRGDEQYF

J gene: TRBJ1-1
V gene: TRBV10-3
D gene: TRBD1
clone size: -
CDR3 protein: CAGRQGAGTEAFF

J gene: TRBJ1-1
V gene: TRBV5-1
D gene: TRBD1
clone size: -
CDR3 protein: CASSLGQGGAFF

J gene: TRBJ2-3
V gene: TRBV2
D gene: -
clone size: few
CDR3 protein: CAASNQAGDTQYF

J gene: TRBJ1-4
V gene: TRBV6-5
D gene: -
clone size: -
CDR3 protein: CASTGAGVGEKLFF

J gene: TRBJ1-2
V gene: TRBV3-1/TRBV3-2
D gene: -
clone size: -
CDR3 protein: CASSAWGGNYGYTF

J gene: TRBJ1-2
V gene: TRBV30
D gene: -
clone size: once
CDR3 protein: CAWSARDSYYGYTF

J gene: TRBJ2-7
V gene: TRBV24-1
D gene: -
clone size: -
CDR3 protein: CATSGGLSYEQYF

J gene: TRBJ1-2
V gene: TRBV19
D gene: TRBD1
clone size: -
CDR3 protein: CASRRDRIDGYTF

J gene: TRBJ1-4
V gene: TRBV10-2
D gene: -
clone size: -
CDR3 protein: CASSLQGRENEKLFF

J gene: TRBJ2-7
V gene: TRBV5-6
D gene: -
clone size: -
CDR3 protein: CASSFGGREQYF

J gene: TRBJ1-3
V gene: TRBV2
D gene: -
clone size: few
CDR3 protein: CASSDWVRGNTIYF

J gene: TRBJ2-3
V gene: TRBV6-5
D gene: -
clone size: -
CDR3 protein: CASRTQGTDTQYF

J gene: TRBJ2-7
V gene: TRBV3-1/TRBV3-2
D gene: TRBD1
clone size: -
CDR3 protein: CASSRGQGSHEQYF

J gene: TRBJ1-6
V gene: TRBV5-1
D gene: TRBD1
clone size: -
CDR3 protein: CASSPRDSGSYNSPLHF

J gene: TRBJ1-2
V gene: TRBV19
D gene: TRBD1
clone size: once
CDR3 protein: CASRPGQGRQGKQLYGYTF

J gene: TRBJ2-1
V gene: TRBV5-6
D gene: -
clone size: -
CDR3 protein: CASSSERVWFF

J gene: TRBJ1-1
V gene: TRBV9
D gene: -
clone size: -
CDR3 protein: CASSVVSFSGEAFF

J gene: TRBJ2-4
V gene: TRBV5-4
D gene: -
clone size: -
CDR3 protein: CASSGKDGTAKNIQYF

J gene: TRBJ2-1
V gene: TRBV6-5
D gene: -
clone size: -
CDR3 protein: CASTGGLEGGFF

J gene: TRBJ1-5
V gene: TRBV19
D gene: TRBD1
clone size: -
CDR3 protein: CASSPSRGRNQPQHF

J gene: TRBJ1-1
V gene: TRBV5-1
D gene: -
clone size: -
CDR3 protein: CASHSGDLTEAFF

J gene: TRBJ1-4
V gene: TRBV10-3
D gene: -
clone size: -
CDR3 protein: CATKPTGLNEKLFF

J gene: TRBJ2-2
V gene: TRBV27
D gene: TRBD2
clone size: -
CDR3 protein: CASSLYGGSGGAGTGELFF